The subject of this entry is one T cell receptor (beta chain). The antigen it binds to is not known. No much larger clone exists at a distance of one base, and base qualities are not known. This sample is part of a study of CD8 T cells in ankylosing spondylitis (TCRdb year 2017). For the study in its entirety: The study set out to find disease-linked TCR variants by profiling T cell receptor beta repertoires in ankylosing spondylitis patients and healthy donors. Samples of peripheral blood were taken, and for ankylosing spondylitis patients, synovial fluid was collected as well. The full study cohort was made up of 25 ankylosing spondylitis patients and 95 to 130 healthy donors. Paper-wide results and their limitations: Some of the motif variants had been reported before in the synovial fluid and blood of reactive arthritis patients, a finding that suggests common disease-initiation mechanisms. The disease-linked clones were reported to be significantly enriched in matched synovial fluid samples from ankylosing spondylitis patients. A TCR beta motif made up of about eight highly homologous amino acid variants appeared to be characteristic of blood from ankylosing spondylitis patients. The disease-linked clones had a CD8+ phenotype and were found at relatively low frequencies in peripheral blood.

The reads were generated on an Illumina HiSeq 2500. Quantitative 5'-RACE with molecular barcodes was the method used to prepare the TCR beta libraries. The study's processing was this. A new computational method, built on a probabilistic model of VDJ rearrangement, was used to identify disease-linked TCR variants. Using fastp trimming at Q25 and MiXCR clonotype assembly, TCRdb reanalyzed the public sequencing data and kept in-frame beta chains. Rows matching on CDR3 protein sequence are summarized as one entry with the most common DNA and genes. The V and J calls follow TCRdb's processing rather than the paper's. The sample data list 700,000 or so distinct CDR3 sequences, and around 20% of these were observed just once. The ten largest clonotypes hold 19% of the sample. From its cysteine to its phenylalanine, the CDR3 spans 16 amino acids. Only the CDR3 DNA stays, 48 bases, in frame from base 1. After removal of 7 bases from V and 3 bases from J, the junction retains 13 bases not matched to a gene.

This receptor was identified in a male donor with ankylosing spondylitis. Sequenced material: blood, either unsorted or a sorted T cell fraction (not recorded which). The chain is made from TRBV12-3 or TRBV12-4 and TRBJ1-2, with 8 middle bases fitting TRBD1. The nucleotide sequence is TGTGCCAGCATTATCACTCTGGGGACAGGAGACTATGGCTACACCTTC. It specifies CASIITLGTGDYGYTF.